These 13 T cell receptor beta chains were sequenced from one sample in a study of blood T cell repertoires in COVID-19. Using immunoSEQ multiplex PCR, the repertoire was profiled, and TCRdb retains in-frame clones only, with some absent. The data contain 150,000 to 200,000 clones, approximately 86% of them seen just once; the ten biggest clones take up under 3%. The specimen was peripheral blood. The receptors come from a woman aged 80 or over with COVID-19, enrolled during active disease.

This chain links TRBV7-3 with TRBJ2-2, with TRBD1 identical over 8 bases. CDR1 is SGHTA and CDR2 is FQGTGA in the germline V gene. The V segment lost 5 bases and the J segment 6 bases; nucleotides outside the gene matches: 8. CDR3 length: 15 amino acids. The CDR3 sequence is CASSPTGDRAGELFF. CDR3 bases: TGTGCCAGCAGCCCGACAGGGGATAGGGCCGGGGAGCTGTTTTTT.

The chain joins TRBV7-2 to TRBJ1-1, with 7 bases lining up with TRBD1. The junction had 3 bases not matched to a gene; V was cut back by 5 bases and J by 0 bases. CDR1 and CDR2 (germline): SGHTA, FQGNSA. The CDR3 length is 14 residues. Here the CDR3 reads CASSPGTVNTEAFF. CDR3 nucleotide sequence: TGTGCCAGCAGCCCCGGGACAGTGAACACTGAAGCTTTCTTT.

The genes are TRBV6-5 and TRBJ1-5, with 10 bases lining up with TRBD1. This CDR3 is 13 amino acids long. With 8 bases clipped from V and 6 bases from J, the junction kept 4 bases outside the gene matches. Looked up from germline, CDR1 is MNHEY and CDR2 is SVGAGI. The chain's CDR3 is CASSRTGGQPQHF. The CDR3 nucleotides read TGTGCCAGCTCAAGGACAGGGGGTCAGCCCCAGCATTTT.

This clone was found once. J is TRBJ1-5 and V is TRBV6-5; D remains unclear. This CDR3 contains 13 residues. V was clipped by 4 bases and J by 2 bases, with 6 bases between them. The V gene's germline CDR1 is MNHEY and CDR2 SVGAGI. CDR3 sequence: CASSFAGNQPQHF. DNA of the CDR3: TGTGCCAGCAGTTTTGCAGGCAATCAGCCCCAGCATTTT.

The V and J genes are TRBV28 and TRBJ1-2, with D perhaps matching TRBD1 (5 bases). The CDR3 has 14 residues. V lost 3 bases and J 4 bases, leaving 12 bases between the germline ends. CDR1 is MDHEN, CDR2 SYDVKM, per germline. This chain's CDR3 is CASSFGGRSYGYTF. The CDR3 DNA follows: TGTGCCAGCAGTTTCGGGGGACGGTCCTATGGCTACACCTTC.

The chain recombines TRBV6-2 or TRBV6-3 with TRBJ2-7; possibly TRBD2 for D (6 bases). CDR1 is MNHEY, CDR2 SVGEGT, per germline. The germline V and J ends were trimmed by 0 bases and 7 bases, with 16 bases remaining between them. This CDR3 region has 15 residues. The CDR3 is CASSYSGTSSREQYF. The CDR3 region has the DNA TGTGCCAGCAGTTACTCAGGGACTTCGTCTCGAGAGCAGTACTTC.

The chain recombines TRBV7-2 with TRBJ1-1, with D perhaps matching TRBD1 (5 bases). CDR1 and CDR2 (germline): SGHTA, FQGNSA. V dropped 2 bases and J dropped 8 bases, with 15 bases sitting between them. The CDR3 length is 14 residues. Here the CDR3 DNA reads TGTGCCAGCAGCTTATTCCCCGGCGGGGCCGAAGCTTTCTTT. Encoded protein: CASSLFPGGAEAFF.

The V call is TRBV11-2, the J call TRBJ1-3; weak D call: TRBD1 (6 bases). Germline V CDR1 and CDR2: SGHAT, FQNNGV. V lost 4 bases and J lost 1, with 8 bases in between. The CDR3 contains 14 residues. The CDR3 region is CASSSQGSGNTIYF. The CDR3 nucleotides read TGTGCCAGCAGCTCCCAGGGGTCTGGAAACACCATATATTTT.

J is TRBJ1-2 and V is TRBV5-4; tentative D call: TRBD1 (6 bases). Germline CDR1 and CDR2: SGHNT and YYREEE (reference sequence). V lost 4 bases and J 7 bases, leaving 14 bases between the germline ends. The CDR3 loop spans 13 amino acids. The CDR3 spells CASSLQGPFGYTF. CDR3 coding DNA: TGTGCCAGCAGCCTACAGGGTCCCTTTGGCTACACCTTC.

This chain links TRBV7-2 with TRBJ2-7; TRBD1 might be the D (7 bases). The germline V and J ends were trimmed by 4 bases and 3 bases, with 16 bases remaining between them. Germline V gene data show CDR1 as SGHTA and CDR2 as FQGNSA. The CDR3 totals 15 residues. As DNA, the CDR3 is TGTGCCAGCAGCTACCCTCGCGGGACAGTCTACGAGCAGTACTTC. It yields the protein CASSYPRGTVYEQYF.

The chain links TRBV10-3 to TRBJ2-2; 8 nucleotides line up with TRBD1. The CDR3 is 13 amino acids. Germline loops: CDR1 ENHRY, CDR2 SYGVKD. V lost 10 bases, J lost 4 bases, and 5 bases stayed unmatched. The DNA for the CDR3 is TGTGCCACCACGGGACAGGCCACCGGGGAGCTGTTTTTT. It is translated as CATTGQATGELFF.

J is TRBJ1-6 and V is TRBV29-1, with a weak D call TRBD1 (6 bases). V was clipped by 6 bases and J by 10 bases, with 10 bases between them. CDR1 and CDR2 from the germline V gene are SQVTM and ANQGSEA. The length of the CDR3 is 11 residues. CDR3 sequence (DNA): TGCAGCGTGGGGGACAAATCACCCCTCCACTTT. Amino acids: CSVGDKSPLHF.

CDR3 loop: CATSTATGGYEQYF. The DNA for the CDR3 is TGTGCCACCAGCACCGCGACAGGGGGCTACGAGCAGTACTTC. This chain links TRBV15 with TRBJ2-7; the match to TRBD1 covers 9 bases. This CDR3 region has 14 residues. V lost 4 bases and J lost 3; bases outside the gene matches: 4. The V gene's germline CDR1 is LNHNV and CDR2 YYDKDF (reference sequence).